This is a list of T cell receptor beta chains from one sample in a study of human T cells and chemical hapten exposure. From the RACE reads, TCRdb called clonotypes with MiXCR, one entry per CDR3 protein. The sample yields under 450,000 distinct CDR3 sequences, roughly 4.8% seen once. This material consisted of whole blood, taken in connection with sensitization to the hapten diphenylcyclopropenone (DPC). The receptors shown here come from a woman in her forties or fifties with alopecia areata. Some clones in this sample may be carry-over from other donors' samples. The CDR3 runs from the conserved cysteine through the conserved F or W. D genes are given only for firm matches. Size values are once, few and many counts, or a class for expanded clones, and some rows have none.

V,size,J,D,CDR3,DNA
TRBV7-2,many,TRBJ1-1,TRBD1,CASSLDEGDSEAFF,TGTGCCAGCAGCTTAGACGAAGGGGACAGTGAAGCTTTCTTT
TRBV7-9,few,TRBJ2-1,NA,CACPFGSEQFF,TGTGCCTGCCCTTTTGGGAGTGAGCAGTTCTTC
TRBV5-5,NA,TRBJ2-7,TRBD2,CASSLAGLPYEQYF,TGTGCCAGCAGCTTGGCGGGACTACCCTACGAGCAGTACTTC
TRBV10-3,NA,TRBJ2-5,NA,CAISEFQETQYF,TGTGCCATCAGTGAGTTCCAAGAGACCCAGTACTTC
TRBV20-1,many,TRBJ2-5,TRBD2,CSAHGGLAAPQETQYF,TGCAGTGCCCATGGGGGACTAGCGGCGCCCCAAGAGACCCAGTACTTC
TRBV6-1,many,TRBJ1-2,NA,CASSEVLAALNYGYTF,TGTGCCAGCAGTGAAGTTCTCGCCGCACTTAACTATGGCTACACCTTC
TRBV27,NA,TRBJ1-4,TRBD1,CASRPDRDATNEKLFF,TGTGCCAGCAGACCGGACAGGGATGCAACTAATGAAAAACTGTTTTTT
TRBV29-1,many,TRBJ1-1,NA,CSAGPGATEAFF,TGCAGCGCCGGGCCCGGGGCCACTGAAGCTTTCTTT
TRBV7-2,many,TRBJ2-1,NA,CASLNPQGGSSYNEQFF,TGTGCCAGCCTCAATCCCCAGGGGGGTAGCTCCTACAATGAGCAGTTCTTC
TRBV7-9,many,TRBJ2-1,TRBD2,CASSYIPLAGGRSYNEQFF,TGTGCCAGCAGCTACATCCCCCTAGCGGGAGGGCGCTCCTACAATGAGCAGTTCTTC
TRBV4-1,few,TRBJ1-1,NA,CASSQDLSGAAFF,TGCGCCAGCAGCCAAGATCTTTCGGGGGCAGCTTTCTTT
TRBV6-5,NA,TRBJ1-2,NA,CASSYQWAYGYTF,TGTGCCAGCAGTTACCAGTGGGCCTATGGCTACACCTTC
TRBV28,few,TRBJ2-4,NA,CASTPRSGNIQYF,TGTGCCAGCACCCCCAGGAGCGGGAACATTCAGTACTTC
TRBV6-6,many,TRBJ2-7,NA,CASSWGTASGEQYF,TGTGCCAGCAGTTGGGGTACAGCTTCGGGTGAGCAGTACTTC
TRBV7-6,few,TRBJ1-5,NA,CASSPTLMRSNQPQHF,TGTGCCAGCAGCCCCACCCTAATGAGGAGCAATCAGCCCCAGCATTTT